The following is a TCR beta chain sequence with its context. What it binds is unknown. The data originate from a study of vaccination and CD4 T cells after COVID-19. Points from the study as a whole: The study found that a median approximately 84% of reactive clones in convalescent patients appeared only post-vaccination.

This CDR3 region has 15 residues. After removal of 6 bases from V and 2 bases from J, the junction contained 6 bases not matched to a gene. Per the germline V gene, CDR1 is SGHAT and CDR2 is FQNNGV. An Oncomine TCR Beta short-read assay was used to sequence the DNA from cultured CD4+ T cells. TCRdb itself ran the PCR reads through MiXCR, one entry per CDR3 protein. Seen here are around 15,000 distinct CDR3 sequences, around half observed once, and the top ten hold around 16%. The treatment here: 10-day PBMC culture with coronavirus spike peptide pools or control peptides (ViraFEST assay). The chain combines TRBV11-2 with TRBJ2-3; TRBD2 aligns across 9 bases. The sequence derives from a human donor who had recovered from COVID-19. The sample consisted of CD4+ T cells from blood, cultured in vitro, taken before SARS-CoV-2 vaccination. CDR3 protein: CASRVAGAITDTQYF. The CDR3 nucleotides read TGTGCCAGCAGAGTAGCGGGAGCGATCACAGATACGCAGTATTTT.